Included here is one TCR beta chain sequence, with context. The data derive from a study of blood T cell repertoires in COVID-19. Sequencing used immunoSEQ multiplex PCR; TCRdb keeps in-frame clones, though not all of them. This table has some 210,000 clones, roughly 77% appearing once. The CDR3 covers 14 residues. Germline CDR1 SGDLS, CDR2 YYNGEE. V lost 2 bases and J lost 4, with 12 bases in between. The sample comprised PBMCs or T cells enriched from blood (not recorded which). The TCR comes from a man aged 35 to 55 who had recovered from COVID-19. This chain links TRBV9 with TRBJ1-1; tentative D call: TRBD1 (5 bases). This CDR3 reads CASSVGVEGTEAFF. CDR3 sequence (DNA): TGTGCCAGCAGCGTGGGGGTGGAGGGCACTGAAGCTTTCTTT.